This T cell receptor beta chain was observed in a study of T cells after yellow fever vaccination. One entry per CDR3 protein, called by TCRdb with MiXCR from the 5' RACE reads. Of about 580,000 distinct CDR3 sequences detected, less than 20% appear once; the ten largest clones hold 15% to 20%. On this clonotype itself: Its antigen is undetermined.

Study-wide results and limits: The study re-detected most primary-vaccination clones after the booster (around 96% CD4, just over 85% CD8).

The sequencing used PBMCs, collected 5 to 6 days after the first yellow fever vaccination. The receptor was derived from a man between 18 and 29 years old who received the YFV17D yellow fever vaccine.

The CDR3: CSARFTVAPLSQYF. The CDR3 DNA sequence: TGCAGTGCTAGATTTACAGTAGCCCCCCTGAGTCAGTACTTC. The chain recombines TRBV20-1 with TRBJ2-5; no clear D gene. The CDR3 has 14 residues. Trimming cost V 2 bases and J 11 bases, with 21 bases left between them. Germline values: CDR1 DFQATT, CDR2 SNEGSKA (reference sequence).